This T cell receptor beta chain came from a study of blood T cells in healthy people across ages. General study results and limits: For the donors, CMV status was unknown and possibly confounded expanded clonotype changes. It was the long-lived donors that had more naive CD4+ cells and higher diversity than aged donors.

A second PCR of 7 to 11 cycles used a sample-barcoded 5' primer and a J-beta primer mix. A minimum of 2.5 million CDR3-containing paired-end reads was obtained for each sample. From the 5' RACE reads, TCRdb called clonotypes with MiXCR, one entry per CDR3 protein. This sample has fewer than 750,000 distinct CDR3 sequences, with about 45% found just once. V shed 1 base and J shed 3 bases, with 23 bases lying between them. The CDR3 sequence is 19 residues long. This clonotype was counted only a few times. The antigen is not known. Isolation recovered at least 7 million PBMCs from every sample. This chain connects TRBV12-3 or TRBV12-4 to TRBJ2-3, with D perhaps matching TRBD1 or TRBD2 (5 bases each). The TCR sequence derives from an elderly man in good health. Sequencing was done on a sample of blood. CDR3: CASSLDGRTRAWGTDTQYF. The DNA of the CDR3 is TGTGCCAGCAGTTTAGACGGGCGGACACGGGCCTGGGGGACAGATACGCAGTATTTT.